Listed here are 31 T cell receptor beta chains from one sample, sequenced in a study of Tregs in tolerant kidney transplant recipients. Generated by immunoSEQ multiplex PCR, the TCRdb table keeps only in-frame clones and is missing some. The profile covers about 69,000 clones, with approximately 91% appearing a single time and approximately 0.4% taken by the ten largest. This sample comprised CD4+ T cells from blood, obtained before the transplant. Receptor source: a human donor who received a combined kidney and bone marrow transplant.

This clone was counted a single time. The rearrangement links TRBV7-2 to TRBJ2-7; TRBD1 is a possible D gene (6 bases). V gave up 1 base and J gave up 3 bases, with 13 bases separating them. The CDR3 runs to 15 residues. Per the germline V gene, CDR1 is SGHTA and CDR2 is FQGNSA. The CDR3 region is CASSLVSGANYEQYF. The CDR3 DNA is TGTGCCAGCAGCTTAGTGTCAGGGGCCAACTACGAGCAGTACTTC.

The rearrangement joins TRBV28 to TRBJ1-2; D remains unclear. Germline loops: CDR1 MDHEN, CDR2 SYDVKM. The V gene lost 5 bases and the J gene lost 4 bases, with 14 bases spanning the gap. This CDR3 region has 14 residues. CDR3 sequence reads: CASSTSTPLYGYTF. The CDR3 nucleotides read TGTGCCAGCAGTACCTCGACTCCTCTCTATGGCTACACCTTC.

The chain uses TRBV9 and TRBJ1-3; TRBD1 might be the D (6 bases). Per the germline V gene, CDR1 is SGDLS and CDR2 is YYNGEE. This CDR3 contains 17 residues. V gave up 2 bases and J gave up 2 bases, with 17 bases separating them. CDR3 nucleotide sequence: TGTGCCAGCAGCGTCGGGACATCCCAAGGGGCTGGAAACACCATATATTTT. Protein sequence: CASSVGTSQGAGNTIYF. The full variable domain, rest sourced from reference TRBV9 and TRBJ1-3, is DSGVTQTPKHLITATGQRVTLRCSPRSGDLSVYWYQQSLDQGLQFLIQYYNGEERAKGNILERFSAQQFPDLHSELNLSSLELGDSALYFCASSVGTSQGAGNTIYFGEGSWLTVV.

This chain connects TRBV2 to TRBJ2-7, with 8 positions matching TRBD2. This CDR3 spans 15 amino acids. Trimming cost V 6 bases and J 3 bases; bases outside gene matches: 10. Germline CDR1 and CDR2: SNHLY and FYNNEI. This CDR3 reads CASRVPGLAVYEQYF. CDR3 nucleotide sequence: TGTGCCAGCAGGGTGCCTGGACTAGCAGTCTACGAGCAGTACTTC.

This chain connects TRBV5-1 to TRBJ2-5; 12 nucleotides match TRBD2. The V gene's germline CDR1 is SGHRS and CDR2 YFSETQ. The trim removed 4 bases at V and 2 bases at J, leaving 3 bases unmatched. The CDR3 length is 15 residues. This CDR3 is CASSHGLAGQETQYF. The CDR3 DNA is TGCGCCAGCAGCCACGGACTAGCGGGACAAGAGACCCAGTACTTC. Together with reference TRBV5-1 and TRBJ2-5, the CDR3 gives the full variable domain: KAGVTQTPRYLIKTRGQQVTLSCSPISGHRSVSWYQQTPGQGLQFLFEYFSETQRNKGNFPGRFSGRQFSNSRSEMNVSTLELGDSALYLCASSHGLAGQETQYFGPGTRLLVL.

The chain carries TRBV7-8 and TRBJ2-1; TRBD2 aligns across 7 bases. After removal of 1 base from V and 0 bases from J, the junction contained 9 bases not matched to a gene. This CDR3 comprises 18 residues. Looked up from germline, CDR1 is SGHVS and CDR2 is FQNEAQ. As DNA, the CDR3 is TGTGCCAGCAGCTTAGTGGGGTGGAGCGGGAACTCCTACAATGAGCAGTTCTTC. Protein: CASSLVGWSGNSYNEQFF. The entire variable domain, with the rest obtained from reference TRBV7-8 and TRBJ2-1, is as follows: GAGVSQSPRYKVAKRGQDVALRCDPISGHVSLFWYQQALGQGPEFLTYFQNEAQLDKSGLPSDRFFAERPEGSVSTLKIQRTQQEDSAVYLCASSLVGWSGNSYNEQFFGPGTRLTVL.

V is TRBV5-4 and J is TRBJ2-3, with a possible D match to TRBD2 (5 bases). The germline V gene has CDR1 SGHNT and CDR2 YYREEE (reference sequence). This CDR3 comprises 16 residues. Trimming cost V 1 base and J 0 bases, with 12 bases left between them. Here the CDR3 reads CASSLLSGASTDTQYF. CDR3 DNA: TGTGCCAGCAGCTTGCTCAGCGGAGCTAGCACAGATACGCAGTATTTT.

The chain employs TRBV29-1 and TRBJ2-3; 16 bases align to TRBD2. The CDR3 length is 16 residues. V was pared by 7 bases and J by 2 bases, with 6 bases of the junction left unmatched. The V gene's germline CDR1 is SQVTM and CDR2 ANQGSEA. The CDR3 nucleotides read TGCAGCGCCGCCGGGACTAGCGGGAGGGCCACAGATACGCAGTATTTT. It encodes CSAAGTSGRATDTQYF.

The rearrangement joins TRBV18 to TRBJ2-7; 10 bases line up with TRBD2. Trimming cost V 0 bases and J 6 bases; bases outside gene matches: 5. CDR1 KGHSH and CDR2 LQKENI come from the germline V gene. CDR3 length: 15 residues. Here the CDR3 reads CASSPPLAGVLEQYF. The CDR3 nucleotides are TGTGCCAGCTCACCACCCCTAGCGGGAGTACTCGAGCAGTACTTC.

The chain combines TRBV29-1 with TRBJ2-7; TRBD1 aligns across 7 bases. The germline V gene encodes CDR1 SQVTM and CDR2 ANQGSEA. The CDR3 is 15 residues long. Trimming cost V 2 bases and J 2 bases; bases outside gene matches: 9. The CDR3 DNA is TGCAGCGTTGAAATGGGGTGGCAGGGGGCCTACGAGCAGTACTTC. It is translated as CSVEMGWQGAYEQYF.

The rearrangement joins TRBV28 to TRBJ2-3; the D is unclear. V shed 2 bases and J shed 1 base, with 4 bases lying between them. Germline V gene data show CDR1 as MDHEN and CDR2 as SYDVKM. The CDR3 is 13 residues long. The CDR3 region is CASSLPGTDTQYF. The DNA of the CDR3 is TGTGCCAGCAGTTTACCAGGCACAGATACGCAGTATTTT.

The V gene is TRBV6-6, the J gene TRBJ2-2, with TRBD2 identical over 10 bases. The CDR3 is made up of 15 amino acids. Germline V lookup: CDR1 MNHNY, CDR2 SVGAGI (reference sequence). Trimming cost V 4 bases and J 4 bases; bases outside gene matches: 3. CDR3 sequence (DNA): TGTGCCAGCAGTTGGACTAGCGGAGGCACCGGGGAGCTGTTTTTT. Amino acids: CASSWTSGGTGELFF.

V usage is TRBV5-1 and J usage is TRBJ1-4; the match to TRBD1 covers 8 bases. This CDR3 region has 14 residues. V trimming: 5 bases; J trimming: 8 bases; junction bases outside the gene matches: 8. CDR1 and CDR2 (germline): SGHRS, YFSETQ. CDR3 nucleotides: TGCGCCAGCAGTGGACAGGGTAGGAACGAAAAACTGTTTTTT. This codes for CASSGQGRNEKLFF.

The chain uses TRBV6-6 and TRBJ1-3, with 9 bases aligning to TRBD1. V was clipped by 5 bases and J by 5 bases; unmatched bases: 10. CDR3 length: 16 amino acids. CDR1 is MNHNY and CDR2 is SVGAGI in the germline V gene (reference sequence). The CDR3 loop reads CASSNPRQGGRNTIYF. The DNA for the CDR3 is TGTGCCAGCAGTAATCCGAGACAGGGGGGAAGAAACACCATATATTTT.

CDR3 amino acids: CASSGGTGARDEQYF. CDR3 nucleotides: TGTGCCAGCAGTGGAGGGACAGGGGCCCGCGACGAGCAGTACTTC. The chain couples TRBV28 to TRBJ2-7, with 10 bases identical to TRBD1. Germline V gene sequence: CDR1 MDHEN, CDR2 SYDVKM. The CDR3 length is 15 residues. After removal of 5 bases from V and 5 bases from J, the junction contained 9 bases not matched to a gene. The variable domain in full, completed from reference TRBV28 and TRBJ2-7, reads DVKVTQSSRYLVKRTGEKVFLECVQDMDHENMFWYRQDPGLGLRLIYFSYDVKMKEKGDIPEGYSVSREKKERFSLILESASTNQTSMYLCASSGGTGARDEQYFGPGTRLTVT.

The V gene is TRBV9, the J gene TRBJ2-1; D uncertain. V was cut by 0 bases and J by 6 bases, with 16 bases left in between. Germline lookup yields CDR1 SGDLS and CDR2 YYNGEE. This CDR3 has 16 residues. The CDR3 loop reads CASSVGGPLGPNEQFF. In DNA, the CDR3 is TGTGCCAGCAGCGTAGGAGGCCCCCTCGGTCCCAATGAGCAGTTCTTC.

The chain carries TRBV18 and TRBJ2-1; 9 bases are a match to TRBD2. The CDR3 has 15 amino acids. J gave up 6 bases and V 6 bases, and 9 bases lay outside the gene matches. Germline V gene lookup returns CDR1 KGHSH and CDR2 LQKENI. CDR3 sequence (DNA): TGTGCCAGCTCCCCTGGGACTAGCACTCCCAATGAGCAGTTCTTC. Translating gives CASSPGTSTPNEQFF.

V usage is TRBV28 and J usage is TRBJ2-3, with TRBD1 matching over 9 bases. Germline V gene sequence: CDR1 MDHEN, CDR2 SYDVKM. Trimming cost V 2 bases and J 0 bases; bases outside gene matches: 3. The CDR3 consists of 16 residues. CDR3 nucleotides: TGTGCCAGCAGTTTAACACAGGGGGCAAGCACAGATACGCAGTATTTT. Protein: CASSLTQGASTDTQYF.

The chain employs TRBV5-4 and TRBJ1-2; TRBD1 matches 8 bases. The V gene end was trimmed by 3 bases and the J gene end by 3 bases; junction bases not matched to a gene: 7. Germline CDR1 and CDR2: SGHNT and YYREEE (reference sequence). This CDR3 region has 15 residues. The CDR3 nucleotides are TGTGCCAGCAGCTCGACAGGGGAGGGGGACTATGGCTACACCTTC. This encodes CASSSTGEGDYGYTF.

The chain recombines TRBV28 with TRBJ2-7, with TRBD1 matching over 11 bases. The junction had 5 bases not matched to a gene; V was cut back by 4 bases and J by 6 bases. The CDR3 contains 14 residues. CDR1 MDHEN and CDR2 SYDVKM come from the germline V gene. CDR3 protein: CASSSGQGAREQYF. CDR3 coding DNA: TGTGCCAGCAGTTCCGGACAGGGGGCGCGCGAGCAGTACTTC. Drawing the rest from reference TRBV28 and TRBJ2-7, the complete variable domain is DVKVTQSSRYLVKRTGEKVFLECVQDMDHENMFWYRQDPGLGLRLIYFSYDVKMKEKGDIPEGYSVSREKKERFSLILESASTNQTSMYLCASSSGQGAREQYFGPGTRLTVT.

J is TRBJ2-5 and V is TRBV6-5; D ambiguous. Trimming removed 0 bases from V and 5 bases from J, with 10 bases in between. The CDR3 runs to 14 residues. Germline V lookup: CDR1 MNHEY, CDR2 SVGAGI. The CDR3 sequence is CASSYSHLQETQYF. The DNA of the CDR3 is TGTGCCAGCAGTTACTCTCACCTCCAGGAGACCCAGTACTTC.

In its sample, this clone was seen once. This chain joins TRBV4-1 and TRBJ1-4, with 8 bases aligning to TRBD1. CDR1 and CDR2 (germline): MGHRA, YSYEKL. The junction had 6 bases not matched to a gene; V was cut back by 0 bases and J by 3 bases. The CDR3 sequence is 17 residues long. CDR3 region: CASSQDRGRLSNEKLFF. In DNA, the CDR3 is TGCGCCAGCAGCCAAGACAGGGGGCGGCTTTCTAATGAAAAACTGTTTTTT.

This chain uses TRBV29-1 with TRBJ2-5; 8 nucleotides align to TRBD1. The J call may be incorrect, as the DNA end agrees better with TRBJ2-7. CDR3 length: 14 residues. Germline-derived CDR1 and CDR2 are SQVTM and ANQGSEA. CDR3 region: CSVLGQASSYEQYF. The CDR3 region has the DNA TGCAGCGTGTTGGGACAGGCAAGCTCCTACGAGCAGTACTTC.

A few counts support this clone. The gene calls are TRBV28 and TRBJ2-3; 14 nucleotides align to TRBD2. Trimming took 5 bases from V and 2 from J; bases not matched to a gene: 3. Germline-derived CDR1 and CDR2 are MDHEN and SYDVKM. This CDR3 spans 16 amino acids. CDR3 nucleotide sequence: TGTGCCAGCAGTGGGGGACTAGCGGGAGACACAGATACGCAGTATTTT. Translation gives CASSGGLAGDTDTQYF.

The J gene is TRBJ2-5, the V gene TRBV28; 11 bases map to TRBD2. The CDR3 consists of 13 residues. Looked up from germline, CDR1 is MDHEN and CDR2 is SYDVKM. With 8 bases clipped from V and 4 bases from J, the junction kept 3 bases outside the gene matches. The CDR3 coding sequence is TGTGCCAGCGTAGCGGGAGGGGGAGAGACCCAGTACTTC. Its protein is CASVAGGGETQYF.

The chain is built from TRBV7-2 and TRBJ1-1, with D unresolved. Germline loops: CDR1 SGHTA, CDR2 FQGNSA. Trimming shortened V by 1 base and J by 1 base, and 10 bases separated the two germline ends. The CDR3 runs to 15 residues. CDR3 nucleotide sequence: TGTGCCAGCAGCTTAGAAGGCCGGAGGAACACTGAAGCTTTCTTT. It codes for CASSLEGRRNTEAFF.

V gene TRBV27 combines with J gene TRBJ1-5, with 9 bases matching TRBD1. Germline-derived CDR1 and CDR2 are MNHEY and SMNVEV (reference sequence). The CDR3 totals 14 residues. V shed 6 bases, J shed 2 bases, and the junction held 2 bases outside the gene matches. The CDR3 protein is CASSTGGGNQPQHF. The CDR3 DNA reads TGTGCCAGCAGCACAGGGGGCGGCAATCAGCCCCAGCATTTT.

The CDR3 protein is CASSLARSGTVSNQPQHF. The CDR3 region has the DNA TGTGCCAGCAGCTTAGCGCGATCGGGGACAGTTAGTAATCAGCCCCAGCATTTT. The chain has TRBV7-2 and TRBJ1-5; 7 bases match TRBD1. CDR1 and CDR2 (germline): SGHTA, FQGNSA. V dropped 0 bases and J dropped 4; count of bases not matched to a gene: 12. This CDR3 spans 18 amino acids.

The chain uses TRBV5-1 and TRBJ2-5, with D maybe TRBD1 (6 bases). With 7 bases removed from V and 3 bases from J, the gap between germline ends came to 10 bases. Germline CDR1 and CDR2: SGHRS and YFSETQ. The length of the CDR3 is 12 residues. The CDR3: CASGTGKETQYF. In nucleotides, the CDR3 is TGCGCCAGCGGAACAGGGAAAGAGACCCAGTACTTC.

This clone was counted only a few times. This sequence joins TRBV28 and TRBJ2-7; D is perhaps TRBD1 (7 bases). The germline V gene encodes CDR1 MDHEN and CDR2 SYDVKM. V gave up 7 bases and J gave up 3 bases, with 16 bases separating them. This CDR3 is 14 amino acids long. The CDR3 region has the DNA TGTGCCAGCACTCAGGGGGGACCCCTCTACGAGCAGTACTTC. Translating gives CASTQGGPLYEQYF.

The gene calls are TRBV20-1 and TRBJ2-4, with a weak D call TRBD1 (5 bases). V shed 0 bases and J shed 9 bases, with 6 bases lying between them. The CDR3 runs 11 residues. Germline V lookup: CDR1 DFQATT, CDR2 SNEGSKA (reference sequence). The CDR3 DNA reads as TGCAGTGCTAGAGACGACAGCATTCAGTACTTC. Translated, it gives CSARDDSIQYF.